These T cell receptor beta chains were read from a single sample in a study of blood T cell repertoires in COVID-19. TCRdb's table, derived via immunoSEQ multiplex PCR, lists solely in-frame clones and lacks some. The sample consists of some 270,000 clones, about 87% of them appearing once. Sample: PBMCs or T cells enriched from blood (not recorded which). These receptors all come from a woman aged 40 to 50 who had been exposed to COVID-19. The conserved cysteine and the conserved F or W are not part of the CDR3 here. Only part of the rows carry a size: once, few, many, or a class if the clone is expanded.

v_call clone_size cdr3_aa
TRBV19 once ASSIPSRGQQETQY
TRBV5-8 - ASSSGRGQGGDEQF
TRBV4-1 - ASSQDRRRQTQY
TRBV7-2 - ASSLWTGSSYNSPLH
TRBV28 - ASRPTGLAGNNEQF
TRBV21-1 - ASTLDIQY
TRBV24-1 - ATSDPTLSRGEQY
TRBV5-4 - ASSLPGYSYNEQF
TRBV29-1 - SVDGRAGDEAF
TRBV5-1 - ASSQDRGSGNTIY
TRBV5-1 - ASSPRGGRPEAF
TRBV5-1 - ASSGWQSTDTQY
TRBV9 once ASSVARGGPPAYNEQF
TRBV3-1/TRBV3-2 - ASSQGPPLH
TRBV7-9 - ASSTDSPVLF
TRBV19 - ASSRDRVGQPQH
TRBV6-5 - ASSYRRGGQETQY
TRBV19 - ASNHPPGSDQPQH
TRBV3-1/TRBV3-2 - ASSQGGQETQY
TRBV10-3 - ASTGTSGGDTYEQY
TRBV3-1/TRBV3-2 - ASSQVSAGGGETQY
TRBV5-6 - ASSLVGSSGNTIY
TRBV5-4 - ASSLGGQGNTEAF
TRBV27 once ASSAYLSPDYGYT
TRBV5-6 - ASLLKLVGAGYGYT
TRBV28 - ASSRQGYSNQPQH
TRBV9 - ASSVGVTGTGTYYGYT
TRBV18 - ASSRDRDNEQF
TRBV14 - ASSQGPGGNAF
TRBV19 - ASSSRGGTGASYPF
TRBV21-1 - ASSKAQTKNTEAF
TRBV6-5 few ASRRLSTEAF
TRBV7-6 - ASTPQAGQGSGIQPQH
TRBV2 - ASSEVGVYGYT
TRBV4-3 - ASARGENTGELF
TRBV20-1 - SASDIRGQGVTNEKLF
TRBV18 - ASSPDLTVGSEAF
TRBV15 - ATSGDRSNQPQH
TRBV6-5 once ASSYTQGTANYGYT
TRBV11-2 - ASSPYQAEAF
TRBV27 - ASSRLTYRESSYNEQF
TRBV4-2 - ASSQTGQGRRGGYT
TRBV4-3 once ASRVNSGGRTGELF
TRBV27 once ASSFGGGAEAF
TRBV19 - ASSTGQGVYTEAF
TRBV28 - ASRTGTVYSNQPQH
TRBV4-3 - ASSQAGRAGGVNEQF
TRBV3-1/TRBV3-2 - ASSPGTDGGNTIY